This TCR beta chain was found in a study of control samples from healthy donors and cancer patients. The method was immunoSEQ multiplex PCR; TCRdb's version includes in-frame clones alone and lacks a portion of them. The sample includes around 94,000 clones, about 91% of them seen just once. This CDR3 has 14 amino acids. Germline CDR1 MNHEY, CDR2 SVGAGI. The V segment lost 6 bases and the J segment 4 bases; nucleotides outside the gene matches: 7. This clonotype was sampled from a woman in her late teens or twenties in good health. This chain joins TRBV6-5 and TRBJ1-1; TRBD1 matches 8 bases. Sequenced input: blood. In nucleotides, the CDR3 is TGTGCCAGCAGAGGACAGGGCGGAGGCACTGAAGCTTTCTTT. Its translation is CASRGQGGGTEAFF.